This T cell receptor (beta chain) was captured in a study of a mutant IDH1 vaccine in newly diagnosed glioma. In the study overall: Treated patients, averaging roughly 44 years, were about 60% male and roughly 38% female. Patients arrived already treated with radiotherapy, temozolomide, or both, most having had both.

TCRdb's copy holds only in-frame clones and misses some; the assay was immunoSEQ multiplex PCR. The sample includes 20,000 to 25,000 clones, roughly nine tenths seen only once; the top ten take just over 9%. Per germline, CDR1 SNHLY and CDR2 FYNNEI. This CDR3 is built from 15 residues. V dropped 2 bases and J dropped 0 bases, with 8 bases sitting between them. The time point was: baseline, week 1 (first vaccination visit). Treatment reported: pre-vaccination baseline after standard-of-care therapy. Source: PBMCs, taken from a glioma patient treated with radiotherapy, temozolomide or both. The sequence came from a man younger than 45 with glioma. V usage is TRBV2 and J usage is TRBJ1-5; the D is unclear. CDR3: CASSEMVNSNQPQHF. CDR3 in DNA: TGTGCCAGCAGTGAAATGGTGAATAGCAATCAGCCCCAGCATTTT.